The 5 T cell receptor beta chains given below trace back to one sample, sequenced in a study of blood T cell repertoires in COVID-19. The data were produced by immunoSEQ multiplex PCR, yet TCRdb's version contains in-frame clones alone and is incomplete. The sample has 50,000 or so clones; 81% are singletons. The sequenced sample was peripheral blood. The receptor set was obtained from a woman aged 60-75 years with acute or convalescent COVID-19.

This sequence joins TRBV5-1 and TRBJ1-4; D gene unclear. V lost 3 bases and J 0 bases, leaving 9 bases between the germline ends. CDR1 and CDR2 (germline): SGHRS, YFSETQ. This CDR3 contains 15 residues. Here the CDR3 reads CASSSRVATNEKLFF. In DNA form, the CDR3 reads TGCGCCAGCAGCTCGAGGGTGGCAACTAATGAAAAACTGTTTTTT.

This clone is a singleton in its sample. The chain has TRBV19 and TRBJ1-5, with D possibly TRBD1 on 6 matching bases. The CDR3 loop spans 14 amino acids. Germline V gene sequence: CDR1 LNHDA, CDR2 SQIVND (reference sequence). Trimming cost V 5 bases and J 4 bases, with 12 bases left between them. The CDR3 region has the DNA TGTGCCAGTAGTTCTTGGACAGTAAATCAGCCCCAGCATTTT. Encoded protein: CASSSWTVNQPQHF.

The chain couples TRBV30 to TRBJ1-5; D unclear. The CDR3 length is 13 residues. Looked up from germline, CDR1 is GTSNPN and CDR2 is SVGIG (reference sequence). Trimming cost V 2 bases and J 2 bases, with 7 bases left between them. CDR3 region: CAWSTAGNQPQHF. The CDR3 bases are TGTGCCTGGAGTACAGCGGGCAATCAGCCCCAGCATTTT.

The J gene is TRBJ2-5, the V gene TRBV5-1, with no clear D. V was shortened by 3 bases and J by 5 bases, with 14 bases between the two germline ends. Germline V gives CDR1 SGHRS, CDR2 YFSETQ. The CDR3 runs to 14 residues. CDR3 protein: CASSSETKDETQYF. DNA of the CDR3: TGCGCCAGCAGCTCCGAGACAAAGGATGAGACCCAGTACTTC.

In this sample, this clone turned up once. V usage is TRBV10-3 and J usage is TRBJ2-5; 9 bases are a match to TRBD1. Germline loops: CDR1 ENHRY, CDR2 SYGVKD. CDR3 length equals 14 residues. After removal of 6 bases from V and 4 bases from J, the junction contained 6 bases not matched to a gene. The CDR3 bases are TGTGCCATCAGGAGGGGACAGGGTGGAGAGACCCAGTACTTC. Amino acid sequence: CAIRRGQGGETQYF.